A few counts support the clone carrying this TCR beta chain. This table comes from immunoSEQ multiplex PCR, and its TCRdb copy is limited to in-frame clones, with some not included. The profile covers some 65,000 clones, with 80% to 85% appearing a single time and roughly 2.9% taken by the ten largest. The sample originates from a study of PD-L1 blockade in urothelial cancer. Time point in this sample: pretreatment peripheral blood. This CDR3 region has 14 residues. V was pared by 7 bases and J by 0 bases, with 12 bases between. Per germline, CDR1 MNHNY and CDR2 SVGAGI (reference sequence). This TCR was recovered from a man aged 65 to 79 with urothelial cancer. Material: PBMCs, obtained around atezolizumab (anti-PD-L1) treatment. The chain combines TRBV6-6 with TRBJ1-2; TRBD1 is a possible D gene (6 bases). The CDR3 spells CASTNRDSNYGYTF. In nucleotides, the CDR3 is TGTGCCAGCACTAACAGGGATTCTAACTATGGCTACACCTTC.